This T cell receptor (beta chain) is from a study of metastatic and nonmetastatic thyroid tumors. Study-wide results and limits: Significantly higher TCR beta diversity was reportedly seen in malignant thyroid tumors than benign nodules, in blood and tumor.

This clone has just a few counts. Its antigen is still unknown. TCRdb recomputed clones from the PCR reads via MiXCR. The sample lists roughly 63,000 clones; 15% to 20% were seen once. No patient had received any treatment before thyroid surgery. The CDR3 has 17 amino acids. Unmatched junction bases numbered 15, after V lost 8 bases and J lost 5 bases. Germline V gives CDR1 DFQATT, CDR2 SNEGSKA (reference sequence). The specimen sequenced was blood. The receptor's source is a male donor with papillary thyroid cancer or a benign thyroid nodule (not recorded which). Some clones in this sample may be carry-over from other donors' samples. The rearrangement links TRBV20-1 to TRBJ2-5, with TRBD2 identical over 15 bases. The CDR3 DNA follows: TGCAGTTCTCCAGGACTAGCGGGAGGGCCGGTGGAGGAGACCCAGTACTTC. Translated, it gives CSSPGLAGGPVEETQYF.